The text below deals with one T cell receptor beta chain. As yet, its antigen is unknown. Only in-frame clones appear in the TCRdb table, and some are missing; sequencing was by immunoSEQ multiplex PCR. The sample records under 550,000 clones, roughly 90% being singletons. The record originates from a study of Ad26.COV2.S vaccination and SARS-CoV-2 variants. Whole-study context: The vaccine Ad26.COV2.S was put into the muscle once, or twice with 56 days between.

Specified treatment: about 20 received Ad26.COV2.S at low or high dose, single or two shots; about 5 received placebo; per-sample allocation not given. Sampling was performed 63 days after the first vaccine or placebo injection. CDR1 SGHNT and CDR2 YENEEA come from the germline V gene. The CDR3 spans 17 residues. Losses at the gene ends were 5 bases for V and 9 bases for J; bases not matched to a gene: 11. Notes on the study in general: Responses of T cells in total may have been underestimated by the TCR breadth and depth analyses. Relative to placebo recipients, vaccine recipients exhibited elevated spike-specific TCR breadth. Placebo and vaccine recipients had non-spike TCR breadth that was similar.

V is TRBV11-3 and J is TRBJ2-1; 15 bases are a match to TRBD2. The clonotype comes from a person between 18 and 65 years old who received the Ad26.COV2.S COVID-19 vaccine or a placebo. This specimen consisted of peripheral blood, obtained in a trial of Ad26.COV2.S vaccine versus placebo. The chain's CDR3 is CASSPGLAGGRQGEQFF. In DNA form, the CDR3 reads TGTGCCAGCAGCCCTGGACTAGCGGGGGGGCGGCAGGGTGAGCAGTTCTTC.